Given below is one T cell receptor beta chain in context. The antigen is unknown. The source of the sample is a study of CD8+ T cells in alopecia areata. Study-level information: Tofacitinib lasted 6 to 18 months, then 6 months off drug. The investigators scored severity in treated patients by the percentage of affected scalp area.

Findings and caveats of the study: In blood and scalp, many expanded lesional clones persisted during tofacitinib.

Noted treatment: oral pan-JAK inhibitor, 5-10 mg twice daily. cDNA serving as the sequencing template came from extracted, reverse transcribed RNA. Clones were read by immunoSEQ multiplex PCR, and TCRdb kept only the in-frame ones, dropping some. The data contain fewer than 350,000 clones, 58% of them singletons. Germline V gene lookup returns CDR1 SGHRS and CDR2 YFSETQ. CDR3 length: 14 residues. Trimming stripped 1 base from V and 4 bases from J, with 12 bases between. Source: CD4+ T cells sorted from blood, taken at week 24, from a patient treated with tofacitinib. This receptor was obtained from a human donor with alopecia areata. The V and J genes are TRBV5-1 and TRBJ2-7; no definite D call. CDR3 residues: CASSLYSSGYEQYF. The CDR3 nucleotides read TGCGCCAGCAGCTTGTATTCTTCCGGTTACGAGCAGTACTTC.